The following is a TCR beta chain sequence with its context. PCR used 60 Vbeta primers and 13 Jbeta primers. TCRdb's table, derived via immunoSEQ multiplex PCR, lists solely in-frame clones and lacks some. The sample includes under 250,000 clones, 76% of them seen just once. V dropped 0 bases and J dropped 9; count of bases not matched to a gene: 5. Germline-derived CDR1 and CDR2 are GTSNPN and SVGIG (reference sequence). The CDR3 spans 14 residues. The data belong to a study of cytomegalovirus exposure and HLA in healthy donors. Study overall: There were 85 million or so unique TCRs (from HLA-typed donors) in an early data release.

This clonotype originated in a young man in good health and CMV-seronegative. The rearrangement joins TRBV30 to TRBJ2-1; 10 bases line up with TRBD2. Sequenced material: PBMCs. The CDR3 sequence is CAWSVTSGTCEQFF. In DNA, the CDR3 is TGTGCCTGGAGTGTAACTAGCGGGACCTGTGAGCAGTTCTTC.